This entry features one T cell receptor (beta chain) sequence. The authors ran a second PCR of about 6 to 11 cycles using a sample-barcoded 5' primer and a J-beta primer mix. One entry per CDR3 protein, called by TCRdb with MiXCR from the 5' RACE reads. The sample has some 370,000 distinct CDR3 sequences, more than 45% seen once. Germline V CDR1 and CDR2: MDHEN, SYDVKM. The V segment lost 4 bases and the J segment 3 bases; nucleotides outside the gene matches: 7. This CDR3 has 16 residues. The data were taken from a study of blood T cells in healthy people across ages. V and J are TRBV28 and TRBJ2-1; 9 nucleotides align to TRBD1. Source material: blood. The source of this sequence is a man aged 60-69 years in good health. Here the CDR3 reads CASSSRTGVGYNEQFF. The CDR3 DNA sequence: TGTGCCAGCAGTTCCCGGACAGGGGTAGGCTACAATGAGCAGTTCTTC. The full variable domain, with the rest looked up from reference TRBV28 and TRBJ2-1, is DVKVTQSSRYLVKRTGEKVFLECVQDMDHENMFWYRQDPGLGLRLIYFSYDVKMKEKGDIPEGYSVSREKKERFSLILESASTNQTSMYLCASSSRTGVGYNEQFFGPGTRLTVL.